This is a list of T cell receptor beta chains from one sample in a study of Graves' ophthalmopathy and Graves' hyperthyroidism. TCRdb re-analysed the multiplex PCR reads in MiXCR, keeping a single row per CDR3 protein. The top ten hold 44% of the sample, which has 650,000 to 900,000 distinct CDR3 sequences, 40% seen once. The source material was peripheral blood. The source is an adult man with Graves' ophthalmopathy. The CDR3 runs from the conserved cysteine through the conserved F or W. D genes are given only for firm matches. Clone size is stated in some rows and not others, as once, few, many or a class when expanded.

D: .
V: TRBV2
J: TRBJ1-2
size: .
CDR3: CASSYEARSYGYTF
DNA: TGTGCCAGCAGTTACGAAGCCCGATCCTATGGCTACACCTTC

D: TRBD1
V: TRBV7-2
J: TRBJ2-7
size: .
CDR3: CASSFGQGGREQYF
DNA: TGTGCCAGCAGCTTCGGACAGGGGGGGCGCGAGCAGTACTTC

D: .
V: TRBV19
J: TRBJ1-5
size: .
CDR3: CASGPTGRPNQPQHF
DNA: TGTGCCAGCGGTCCTACAGGGAGGCCCAATCAGCCCCAGCATTTT

D: TRBD1
V: TRBV25-1
J: TRBJ1-2
size: once
CDR3: CASTPFGTGGFYYGYTF
DNA: TGTGCCAGCACCCCGTTCGGGACAGGCGGGTTTTACTATGGCTACACCTTC

D: .
V: TRBV30
J: TRBJ2-5
size: .
CDR3: CAWSVRASETQYF
DNA: TGTGCCTGGAGTGTACGCGCCTCGGAGACCCAGTACTTC

D: .
V: TRBV7-9
J: TRBJ1-2
size: .
CDR3: CASSSSSGATYGYTF
DNA: TGTGCCAGCAGCTCCAGCTCCGGGGCGACCTATGGCTACACCTTC

D: .
V: TRBV19
J: TRBJ2-5
size: .
CDR3: CASSMSTGNQETQYF
DNA: TGTGCCAGTAGTATGAGCACAGGGAACCAAGAGACCCAGTACTTC

D: .
V: TRBV7-2
J: TRBJ1-6
size: .
CDR3: CASSQGRTRGGIAPLHF
DNA: TGTGCCAGCAGCCAAGGACGGACAAGAGGAGGGATAGCACCCCTCCACTTT

D: .
V: TRBV20-1
J: TRBJ2-7
size: .
CDR3: CSAKSGPYEQYF
DNA: TGCAGTGCTAAGAGCGGGCCCTACGAGCAGTACTTC

D: TRBD1
V: TRBV20-1
J: TRBJ2-5
size: .
CDR3: CSARDRGKETQYF
DNA: TGCAGTGCTAGGGACAGGGGGAAAGAGACCCAGTACTTC

D: .
V: TRBV2
J: TRBJ2-7
size: .
CDR3: CASNQDSRSYEQYF
DNA: TGTGCCAGCAACCAGGACAGCCGCTCCTACGAGCAGTACTTC

D: TRBD1
V: TRBV7-9
J: TRBJ1-2
size: many
CDR3: CASSLSTGRLDYGYTF
DNA: TGTGCCAGCAGCTTATCGACAGGGCGGTTGGACTATGGCTACACCTTC

D: .
V: TRBV15
J: TRBJ1-5
size: once
CDR3: CATSSETNQPQHF
DNA: TGTGCCACCAGCAGCGAAACGAATCAGCCCCAGCATTTT

D: TRBD2
V: TRBV2
J: TRBJ2-5
size: .
CDR3: CASRTSGRVETQYF
DNA: TGTGCCAGCAGGACTAGCGGGAGGGTAGAGACCCAGTACTTC

D: .
V: TRBV29-1
J: TRBJ2-2
size: many
CDR3: CSVGFAGELFF
DNA: TGCAGCGTTGGGTTCGCCGGGGAGCTGTTTTTT

D: TRBD1
V: TRBV7-6
J: TRBJ2-7
size: .
CDR3: CASSADRGGSYEQYF
DNA: TGTGCCAGCAGCGCCGACAGGGGAGGATCCTACGAGCAGTACTTC

D: TRBD2
V: TRBV6-5
J: TRBJ2-7
size: .
CDR3: CASTNIAGASYEQYF
DNA: TGTGCCAGCACCAACATAGCGGGGGCCTCCTACGAGCAGTACTTC

D: TRBD1
V: TRBV10-3
J: TRBJ2-3
size: few
CDR3: CAISESTGTFTDTQYF
DNA: TGTGCCATCAGTGAGTCGACAGGGACGTTCACAGATACGCAGTATTTT

D: .
V: TRBV20-1
J: TRBJ2-5
size: .
CDR3: CSEQGGGLETQYF
DNA: TGCAGTGAACAAGGGGGGGGGCTAGAGACCCAGTACTTC

D: .
V: TRBV29-1
J: TRBJ1-1
size: .
CDR3: CSVDHRATEAFF
DNA: TGCAGCGTAGACCACAGGGCCACTGAAGCTTTCTTT

D: .
V: TRBV9
J: TRBJ2-5
size: few
CDR3: CASSDSGTAPTETQYF
DNA: TGTGCCAGCAGCGACTCCGGGACGGCGCCAACTGAGACCCAGTACTTC

D: TRBD1
V: TRBV10-1
J: TRBJ2-3
size: few
CDR3: CASSGAGGLKDTQYF
DNA: TGCGCCAGCAGTGGGGCAGGGGGTCTGAAAGATACGCAGTATTTT

D: .
V: TRBV7-3
J: TRBJ2-2
size: .
CDR3: CASSHPTTGELFF
DNA: TGTGCCAGCAGCCATCCAACGACCGGGGAGCTGTTTTTT

D: .
V: TRBV12-3/TRBV12-4
J: TRBJ1-3
size: .
CDR3: CASSLVNQGDTIYF
DNA: TGTGCCAGCAGTTTAGTCAATCAGGGAGACACCATATATTTT

D: .
V: TRBV10-3
J: TRBJ2-5
size: many
CDR3: CASRQSEETQYF
DNA: TGTGCCTCTCGACAGTCGGAAGAGACCCAGTACTTC

D: .
V: TRBV11-2
J: TRBJ1-4
size: .
CDR3: CASSLGGGQEKLFF
DNA: TGTGCCAGCAGCTTAGGGGGCGGTCAAGAAAAACTGTTTTTT

D: .
V: TRBV7-6
J: TRBJ2-2
size: many
CDR3: CASSLAAGSGELFF
DNA: TGTGCCAGCAGCTTAGCGGCAGGGAGCGGGGAGCTGTTTTTT

D: TRBD1
V: TRBV7-9
J: TRBJ1-1
size: few
CDR3: CASSRNRGQTNTEAFF
DNA: TGTGCCAGCAGCAGAAATCGGGGACAGACGAACACTGAAGCTTTCTTT

D: .
V: TRBV10-2
J: TRBJ1-5
size: .
CDR3: CASSPRLPSSNQPQHF
DNA: TGTGCCAGCAGTCCCCGACTCCCGTCGAGCAATCAGCCCCAGCATTTT

D: .
V: TRBV7-9
J: TRBJ1-1
size: many
CDR3: CASNSLGDTEAFF
DNA: TGTGCCAGCAATTCTTTGGGGGACACTGAAGCTTTCTTT

D: TRBD2
V: TRBV11-2
J: TRBJ2-7
size: few
CDR3: CASSRQPGTSGSYEQYF
DNA: TGCGCCAGCAGCCGCCAGCCTGGGACTAGCGGGTCCTACGAGCAGTACTTC

D: .
V: TRBV11-1
J: TRBJ2-7
size: few
CDR3: CASSFGYRAEQYF
DNA: TGTGCCAGCAGCTTTGGCTACAGGGCCGAACAGTACTTC

D: .
V: TRBV24-1
J: TRBJ1-5
size: .
CDR3: CATSAVGPTGDQPQHF
DNA: TGTGCCACCAGTGCGGTGGGGCCTACCGGGGATCAGCCCCAGCATTTT

D: TRBD1
V: TRBV29-1
J: TRBJ1-2
size: .
CDR3: CSVGQGAGYTF
DNA: TGCAGCGTGGGACAGGGGGCTGGCTACACCTTC

D: TRBD1
V: TRBV12-3/TRBV12-4
J: TRBJ2-5
size: many
CDR3: CASSLQGETQYF
DNA: TGTGCCAGCAGCTTACAGGGGGAGACCCAGTACTTC

D: .
V: TRBV24-1
J: TRBJ2-5
size: many
CDR3: CATSDSRRVQETQYF
DNA: TGTGCCACCAGTGATTCCCGCAGGGTGCAAGAGACCCAGTACTTC

D: TRBD1
V: TRBV20-1
J: TRBJ1-4
size: few
CDR3: CSAKDRGYIEKLFF
DNA: TGCAGTGCTAAGGACAGGGGTTATATTGAAAAACTGTTTTTT

D: .
V: TRBV14
J: TRBJ2-7
size: .
CDR3: CASSQGGGGYEQYF
DNA: TGTGCCAGCAGCCAGGGAGGGGGCGGTTACGAGCAGTACTTC

D: .
V: TRBV11-1
J: TRBJ1-6
size: .
CDR3: CASSPARTGEDSPLHF
DNA: TGTGCCAGCAGCCCGGCTAGGACCGGGGAGGATTCACCCCTCCACTTT

D: TRBD1
V: TRBV19
J: TRBJ1-3
size: few
CDR3: CASRQGGNTIYF
DNA: TGTGCCAGTCGACAGGGGGGGAACACCATATATTTT

D: .
V: TRBV7-8
J: TRBJ1-4
size: many
CDR3: CASSSLQGLGEKLFF
DNA: TGTGCCAGCAGCTCCCTGCAGGGATTGGGTGAAAAACTGTTTTTT

D: .
V: TRBV25-1
J: TRBJ1-5
size: once
CDR3: CASSESAGYSQPQHF
DNA: TGTGCCAGCAGTGAATCGGCGGGGTATAGTCAGCCCCAGCATTTT

D: TRBD2
V: TRBV28
J: TRBJ2-7
size: few
CDR3: CASSLALAGVYEQYF
DNA: TGTGCCAGCAGTTTGGCGCTAGCGGGAGTCTACGAGCAGTACTTC

D: .
V: TRBV7-9
J: TRBJ2-2
size: .
CDR3: CTSSPGELFF
DNA: TGTACCAGCAGCCCAGGGGAGCTGTTTTTT

D: .
V: TRBV5-8
J: TRBJ2-5
size: many
CDR3: CASSAALGETQYF
DNA: TGTGCCAGCAGCGCCGCCCTTGGAGAGACCCAGTACTTC

D: TRBD1
V: TRBV15
J: TRBJ1-2
size: .
CDR3: CATSIGTGIGDYGYTF
DNA: TGTGCCACCAGTATCGGGACAGGGATAGGGGACTATGGCTACACCTTC

D: .
V: TRBV9
J: TRBJ1-2
size: once
CDR3: CASSHLVAGYGYTF
DNA: TGTGCCAGCAGCCATCTCGTCGCGGGTTATGGCTACACCTTC

D: TRBD1
V: TRBV29-1
J: TRBJ1-4
size: many
CDR3: CSVDRGGGREKLFF
DNA: TGCAGCGTTGACCGGGGAGGGGGCCGTGAAAAACTGTTTTTT

D: TRBD1
V: TRBV29-1
J: TRBJ2-7
size: many
CDR3: CSVELQGGYEQYF
DNA: TGCAGCGTTGAATTACAGGGGGGTTACGAGCAGTACTTC

D: .
V: TRBV10-1
J: TRBJ1-2
size: many
CDR3: CASRGPGYGYTF
DNA: TGCGCCAGCAGGGGACCCGGGTATGGCTACACCTTC

D: TRBD1
V: TRBV24-1
J: TRBJ1-1
size: .
CDR3: CATKEGANTEAFF
DNA: TGTGCCACCAAGGAGGGGGCGAACACTGAAGCTTTCTTT

D: TRBD1
V: TRBV5-1
J: TRBJ1-2
size: .
CDR3: CASSLLGGTEAYGYTF
DNA: TGCGCCAGCAGCCTGCTAGGGGGCACTGAAGCTTATGGCTACACCTTC

D: .
V: TRBV20-1
J: TRBJ2-5
size: few
CDR3: CSARGAGSGGKTQYF
DNA: TGCAGTGCTAGAGGGGCGGGGAGCGGTGGGAAGACCCAGTACTTC

D: .
V: TRBV19
J: TRBJ2-7
size: .
CDR3: CASSIRAGSNYEQYF
DNA: TGTGCCAGTAGTATCCGGGCAGGGTCCAACTACGAGCAGTACTTC

D: .
V: TRBV5-6
J: TRBJ2-7
size: .
CDR3: CASSLGGGRAEQYF
DNA: TGTGCCAGCAGCTTGGGTGGGGGGCGCGCCGAGCAGTACTTC